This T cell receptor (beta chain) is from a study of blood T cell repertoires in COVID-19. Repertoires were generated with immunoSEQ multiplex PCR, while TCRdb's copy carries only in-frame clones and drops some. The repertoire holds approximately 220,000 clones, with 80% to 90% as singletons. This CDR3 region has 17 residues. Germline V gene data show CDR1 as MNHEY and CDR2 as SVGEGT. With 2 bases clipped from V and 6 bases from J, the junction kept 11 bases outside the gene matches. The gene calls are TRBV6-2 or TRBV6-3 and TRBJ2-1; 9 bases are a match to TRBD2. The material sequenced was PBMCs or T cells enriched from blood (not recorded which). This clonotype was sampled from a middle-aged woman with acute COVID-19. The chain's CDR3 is CASSYGGGGRASNEQFF. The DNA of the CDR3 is TGTGCCAGCAGTTACGGGGGTGGCGGGAGGGCCTCCAATGAGCAGTTCTTC.